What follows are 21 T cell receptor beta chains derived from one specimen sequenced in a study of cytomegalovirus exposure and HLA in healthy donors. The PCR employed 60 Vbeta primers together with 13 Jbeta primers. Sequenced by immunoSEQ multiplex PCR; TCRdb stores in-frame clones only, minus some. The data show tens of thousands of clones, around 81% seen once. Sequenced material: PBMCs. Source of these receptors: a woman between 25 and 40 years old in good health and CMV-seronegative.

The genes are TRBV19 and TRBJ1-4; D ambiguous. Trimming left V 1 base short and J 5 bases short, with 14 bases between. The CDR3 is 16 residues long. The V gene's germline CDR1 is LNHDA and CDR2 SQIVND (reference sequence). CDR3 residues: CASSIVPARRNEKLFF. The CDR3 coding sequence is TGTGCCAGTAGTATAGTCCCCGCCCGCCGGAATGAAAAACTGTTTTTT.

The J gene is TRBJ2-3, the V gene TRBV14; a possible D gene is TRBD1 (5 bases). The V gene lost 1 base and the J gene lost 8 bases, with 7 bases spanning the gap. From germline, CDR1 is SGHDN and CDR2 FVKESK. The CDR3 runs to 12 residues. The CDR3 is CASSQGQGTQYF. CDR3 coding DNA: TGTGCCAGCAGCCAAGGTCAGGGTACGCAGTATTTT.

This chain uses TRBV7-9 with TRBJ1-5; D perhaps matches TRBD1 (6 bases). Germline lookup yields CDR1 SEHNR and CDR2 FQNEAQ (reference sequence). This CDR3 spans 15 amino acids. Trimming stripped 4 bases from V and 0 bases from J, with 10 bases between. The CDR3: CASSSRTASNQPQHF. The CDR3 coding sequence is TGTGCCAGCAGCTCCCGGACAGCTAGCAATCAGCCCCAGCATTTT.

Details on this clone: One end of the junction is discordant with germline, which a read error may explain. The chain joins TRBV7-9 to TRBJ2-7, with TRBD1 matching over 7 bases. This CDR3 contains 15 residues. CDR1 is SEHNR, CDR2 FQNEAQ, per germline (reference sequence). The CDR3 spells CSSSSHRGKTYEQYF. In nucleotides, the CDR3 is TGTTCCAGCAGCTCACACAGGGGAAAGACCTACGAGCAGTACTTC.

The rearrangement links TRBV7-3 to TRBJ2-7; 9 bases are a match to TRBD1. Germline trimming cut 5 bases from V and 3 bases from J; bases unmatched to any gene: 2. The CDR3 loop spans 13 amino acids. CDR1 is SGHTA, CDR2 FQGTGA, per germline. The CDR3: CASSEDRGYEQYF. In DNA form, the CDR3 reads TGTGCCAGCAGCGAGGACAGGGGCTACGAGCAGTACTTC.

The DNA of the CDR3 is TGTGCCAGCAGCCCCATGGGACAGAGTATCTACAATGAGCAGTTCTTC. Translation gives CASSPMGQSIYNEQFF. This rearrangement joins TRBV7-3 to TRBJ2-1; 7 nucleotides align to TRBD1. There are 16 residues in the CDR3. The germline V gene has CDR1 SGHTA and CDR2 FQGTGA. Germline trimming cut 5 bases from V and 3 bases from J; bases unmatched to any gene: 10.

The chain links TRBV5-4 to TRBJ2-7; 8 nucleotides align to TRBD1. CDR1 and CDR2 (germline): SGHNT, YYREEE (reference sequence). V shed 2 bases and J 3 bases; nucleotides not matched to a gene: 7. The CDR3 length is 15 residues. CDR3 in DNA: TGTGCCAGCAGCTTTAGGCCACAGGGGGGCTACGAGCAGTACTTC. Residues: CASSFRPQGGYEQYF.

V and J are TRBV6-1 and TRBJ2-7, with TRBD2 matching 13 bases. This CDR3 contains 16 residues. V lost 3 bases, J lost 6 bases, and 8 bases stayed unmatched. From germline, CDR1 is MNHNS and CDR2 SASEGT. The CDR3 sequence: CASSDQPGLAGSEQYF. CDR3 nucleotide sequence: TGTGCCAGCAGTGATCAACCGGGACTAGCGGGAAGCGAGCAGTACTTC.

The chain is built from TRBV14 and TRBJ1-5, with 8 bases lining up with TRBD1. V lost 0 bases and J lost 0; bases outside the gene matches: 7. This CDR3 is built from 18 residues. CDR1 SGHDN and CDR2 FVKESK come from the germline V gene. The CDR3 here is CASSQEAGGLYSNQPQHF. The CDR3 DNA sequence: TGTGCCAGCAGCCAAGAGGCAGGGGGCCTATATAGCAATCAGCCCCAGCATTTT.

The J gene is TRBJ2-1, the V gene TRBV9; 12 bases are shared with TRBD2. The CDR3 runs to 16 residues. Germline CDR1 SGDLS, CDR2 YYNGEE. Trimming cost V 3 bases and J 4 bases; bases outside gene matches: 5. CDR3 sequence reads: CASSAPSGREYNEQFF. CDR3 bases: TGTGCCAGCAGCGCCCCTAGCGGGAGGGAGTACAATGAGCAGTTCTTC.

The CDR3 DNA reads TGTGCCACCAGCCCCCCCGGAGCGGGCACAGATACGCAGTATTTT. Translated, it gives CATSPPGAGTDTQYF. The genes are TRBV15 and TRBJ2-3; a weak D match, TRBD2 (5 bases). CDR1 LNHNV and CDR2 YYDKDF come from the germline V gene (reference sequence). V dropped 5 bases and J dropped 1 base, with 13 bases sitting between them. This CDR3 region has 15 residues.

For the CDR3, the DNA is TGCGCCAGCAGCTTCCCCCGGGAGCCAACAGATACGCAGTATTTT. Residues: CASSFPREPTDTQYF. The chain recombines TRBV5-1 with TRBJ2-3; D is possibly TRBD2 (6 bases). The CDR3 length is 15 residues. CDR1 SGHRS and CDR2 YFSETQ come from the germline V gene. The V and J ends lost 2 bases and 3 bases respectively, with 13 bases between them.

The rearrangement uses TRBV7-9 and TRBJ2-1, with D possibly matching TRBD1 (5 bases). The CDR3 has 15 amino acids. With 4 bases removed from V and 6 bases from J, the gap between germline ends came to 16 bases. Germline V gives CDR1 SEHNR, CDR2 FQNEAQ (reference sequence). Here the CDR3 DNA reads TGTGCCAGCAGCTCCACCGAGAGACAGCCCAATGAGCAGTTCTTC. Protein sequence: CASSSTERQPNEQFF.

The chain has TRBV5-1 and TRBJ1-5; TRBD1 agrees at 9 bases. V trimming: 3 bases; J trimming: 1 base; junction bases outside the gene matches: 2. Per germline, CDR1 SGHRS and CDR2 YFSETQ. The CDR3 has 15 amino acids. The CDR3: CASSSGTGSNQPQHF. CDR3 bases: TGCGCCAGCAGCTCCGGGACAGGGAGCAATCAGCCCCAGCATTTT.

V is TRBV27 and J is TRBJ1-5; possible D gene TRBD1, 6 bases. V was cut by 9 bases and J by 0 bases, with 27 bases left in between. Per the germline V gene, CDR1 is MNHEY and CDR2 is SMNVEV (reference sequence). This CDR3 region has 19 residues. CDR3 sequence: CASGQVLGGDPRSNQPQHF. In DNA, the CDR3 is TGTGCCAGTGGGCAGGTCCTAGGGGGGGATCCTCGTAGCAATCAGCCCCAGCATTTT.

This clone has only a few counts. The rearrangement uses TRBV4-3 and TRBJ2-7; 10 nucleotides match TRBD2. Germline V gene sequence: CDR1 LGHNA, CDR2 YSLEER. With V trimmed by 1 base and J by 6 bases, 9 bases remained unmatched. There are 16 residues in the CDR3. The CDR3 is CASSQGVGVAGGEQYF. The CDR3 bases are TGCGCCAGCAGCCAAGGCGTGGGGGTAGCGGGAGGCGAGCAGTACTTC.

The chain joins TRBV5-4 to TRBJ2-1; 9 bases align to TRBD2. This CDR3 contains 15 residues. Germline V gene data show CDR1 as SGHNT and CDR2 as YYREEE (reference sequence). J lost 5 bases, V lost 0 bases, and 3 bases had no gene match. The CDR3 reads CASSLGLAGNNEQFF. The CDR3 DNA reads TGTGCCAGCAGCTTGGGTCTAGCGGGAAACAATGAGCAGTTCTTC.

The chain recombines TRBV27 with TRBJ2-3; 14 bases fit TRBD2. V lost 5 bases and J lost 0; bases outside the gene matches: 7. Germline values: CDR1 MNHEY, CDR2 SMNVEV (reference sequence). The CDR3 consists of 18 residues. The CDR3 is CASSLGLAGGPSTDTQYF. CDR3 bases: TGTGCCAGCAGTCTCGGACTAGCGGGAGGCCCTAGCACAGATACGCAGTATTTT.

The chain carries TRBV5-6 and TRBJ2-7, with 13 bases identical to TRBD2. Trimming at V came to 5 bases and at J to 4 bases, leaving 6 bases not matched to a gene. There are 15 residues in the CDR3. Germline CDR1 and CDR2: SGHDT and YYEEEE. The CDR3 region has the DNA TGTGCCAGCAGACCCGGACTAGCGGGAGCTTACGAGCAGTACTTC. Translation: CASRPGLAGAYEQYF.

This CDR3 is CSGFWGGYGYTF. The CDR3, as DNA: TGCAGCGGGTTTTGGGGCGGTTATGGCTACACCTTC. The V and J genes are TRBV29-1 and TRBJ1-2; possible D gene TRBD1, 5 bases. V was shortened by 7 bases and J by 5 bases, with 14 bases between the two germline ends. The CDR3 consists of 12 residues. CDR1 is SQVTM and CDR2 is ANQGSEA in the germline V gene.

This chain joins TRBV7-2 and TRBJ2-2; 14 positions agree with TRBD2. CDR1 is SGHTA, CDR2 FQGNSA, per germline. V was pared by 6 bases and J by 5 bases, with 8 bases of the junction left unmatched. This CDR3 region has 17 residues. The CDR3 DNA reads TGTGCCAGCAGATCGGGACTAGCGGGAGCCGGAACCGGGGAGCTGTTTTTT. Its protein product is CASRSGLAGAGTGELFF.